Following are 32 T cell receptor beta chains from one sample sequenced in a study of response to subunit inactivated influenza vaccine. TCRdb reprocessed the RT-PCR reads via MiXCR and lists one record per CDR3 protein. This table holds around 190,000 distinct CDR3 sequences, about a tenth found once. The material was non-naive T cells sorted from PBMCs, obtained on the day of vaccination. The receptor source for this set is a man in his fifties who received an inactivated influenza vaccine.

The sample holds a few counts of this clonotype. This rearrangement joins TRBV9 to TRBJ2-1; 12 bases map to TRBD2. Trimming cost V 4 bases and J 12 bases; bases outside gene matches: 14. The CDR3 totals 16 residues. CDR1 and CDR2 from the germline V gene are SGDLS and YYNGEE. The CDR3 loop reads CASSSGLAGLGLAQFF. The CDR3 DNA sequence: TGTGCCAGCAGCTCCGGACTAGCGGGGCTGGGTCTGGCGCAGTTCTTC. The whole variable domain, filled in from reference TRBV9 and TRBJ2-1, reads DSGVTQTPKHLITATGQRVTLRCSPRSGDLSVYWYQQSLDQGLQFLIQYYNGEERAKGNILERFSAQQFPDLHSELNLSSLELGDSALYFCASSSGLAGLGLAQFFGPGTRLTVL.

This clonotype showed up many times. The V and J genes are TRBV4-3 and TRBJ2-2; D not resolved. This CDR3 has 15 amino acids. Deletions cut 3 bases from V and 6 bases from J, with 14 bases between. CDR1 LGHNA and CDR2 YSLEER come from the germline V gene. In nucleotides, the CDR3 is TGCGCCAGCAGCCAGGATTGGGGTATCGCCGGGGAGCTGTTTTTT. Translated: CASSQDWGIAGELFF.

This clonotype was recorded many times. The chain uses TRBV20-1 and TRBJ1-4; 7 bases agree with TRBD1. Germline lookup yields CDR1 DFQATT and CDR2 SNEGSKA (reference sequence). V gave up 0 bases and J gave up 0 bases; unmatched junction bases: 16. The CDR3 has 20 residues. The CDR3 DNA reads as TGCAGTGCTAGAGATCTGTACTCGGGACAGTCGGGAACAACTAATGAAAAACTGTTTTTT. Translated: CSARDLYSGQSGTTNEKLFF.

This clonotype counts as medium-sized. The rearrangement links TRBV7-6 to TRBJ2-2; D tentatively fits TRBD1 or TRBD2 (5 bases each). The CDR3 consists of 19 residues. Trimming cost V 3 bases and J 0 bases, with 20 bases left between them. Germline V gene data show CDR1 as SGHVS and CDR2 as FNYEAQ. DNA of the CDR3: TGTGCCAGCAGCTTCAAGGGACCCTTCGCGACTCCGAACACCGGGGAGCTGTTTTTT. Its translation: CASSFKGPFATPNTGELFF.

The sample holds many counts of this clonotype. The chain combines TRBV12-3 or TRBV12-4 with TRBJ1-6, with D perhaps TRBD1 (5 bases). The CDR3 spans 14 residues. Trimming took off 6 bases at V and 10 bases at J, with 16 bases between the two ends. The CDR3 DNA reads TGTGCCAGCAGAGACCTTGGGGGTCGGTCACCCCTCCACTTT. The encoded protein is CASRDLGGRSPLHF.

A word on this clonotype: A much larger clonotype is one base distant, so this may be a read error. CDR3 region: CSGVLTSDYEQYF. The CDR3 DNA reads TGCAGCGGTGTTTTGACATCGGACTACGAGCAGTACTTC. The chain combines TRBV29-1 with TRBJ2-7; no clear D gene. Trimming cost V 7 bases and J 3 bases, with 16 bases left between them. The germline V gene has CDR1 SQVTM and CDR2 ANQGSEA. The CDR3 covers 13 residues.

The chain employs TRBV6-5 and TRBJ2-5, with D maybe TRBD2 (5 bases). CDR1 is MNHEY, CDR2 SVGAGI, per germline. This CDR3 contains 15 residues. V lost 2 bases to trimming and J lost 2 bases, with 12 bases between them. CDR3 protein: CASSYRLASQETQYF. CDR3 bases: TGTGCCAGCAGTTACCGGCTAGCCTCACAAGAGACCCAGTACTTC.

This clonotype was detected a few times. The gene calls are TRBV12-3 or TRBV12-4 and TRBJ2-2; TRBD1 is a possible D gene (6 bases). CDR3 length equals 13 residues. Trimming cost V 11 bases and J 4 bases, with 14 bases left between them. CDR3 protein: CAGGGEGTGELFF. DNA for the CDR3: TGTGCCGGGGGCGGTGAGGGCACCGGGGAGCTGTTTTTT.

V usage is TRBV11-1 and J usage is TRBJ2-3; no clear D. CDR3 length equals 18 residues. Germline V gives CDR1 SGHAT, CDR2 FQDESV (reference sequence). The V gene lost 3 bases and the J gene lost 0 bases, with 19 bases spanning the gap. The chain's CDR3 is CASSLGVRRDSSTDTQYF. CDR3 coding DNA: TGTGCCAGCAGCTTGGGTGTAAGGCGTGATAGTAGCACAGATACGCAGTATTTT.

The V call is TRBV18, the J call TRBJ1-2; D gene ambiguous. Germline values: CDR1 KGHSH, CDR2 LQKENI. The CDR3 sequence is 12 residues long. V dropped 5 bases and J dropped 2 bases, with 6 bases sitting between them. CDR3 in amino acids: CASSANNYGYTF. Here the CDR3 DNA reads TGTGCCAGCTCAGCGAACAACTATGGCTACACCTTC.

The sample holds many counts of this clonotype. The chain recombines TRBV28 with TRBJ2-7; D is perhaps TRBD1 or TRBD2 (5 bases each). Between the trimmed V and J ends, which lost 6 bases and 2 bases, there was a span of 17 bases. Per germline, CDR1 MDHEN and CDR2 SYDVKM. CDR3 length: 15 residues. In DNA, the CDR3 is TGTGCCAGCAGAAAACTGAGGGGCGGAACCTACGAGCAGTACTTC. Protein product: CASRKLRGGTYEQYF. Combining the CDR3 with reference TRBV28 and TRBJ2-7 gives the whole variable domain DVKVTQSSRYLVKRTGEKVFLECVQDMDHENMFWYRQDPGLGLRLIYFSYDVKMKEKGDIPEGYSVSREKKERFSLILESASTNQTSMYLCASRKLRGGTYEQYFGPGTRLTVT.

V is TRBV6-1 and J is TRBJ2-7, with a weak D call TRBD2 (7 bases). The germline gives CDR1 MNHNS, CDR2 SASEGT. V was shortened by 3 bases and J by 4 bases, with 13 bases between the two germline ends. This CDR3 comprises 14 residues. The CDR3 nucleotides are TGTGCCAGCAGTGAGGCGGGGGCCAGTTACGAGCAGTACTTC. It yields the protein CASSEAGASYEQYF.

This chain joins TRBV10-3 and TRBJ2-2; TRBD1 matches 10 bases. Trimming removed 6 bases from V and 5 bases from J; junction bases left unmatched: 6. Germline CDR1 reads ENHRY; CDR2 reads SYGVKD. The CDR3 spans 15 residues. CDR3 region: CAIRAGQGSTGELFF. The CDR3 coding sequence is TGTGCCATCAGGGCGGGACAGGGGAGTACCGGGGAGCTGTTTTTT.

This clonotype was picked up many times. J is TRBJ2-3 and V is TRBV11-2; D possibly corresponds to TRBD2 (5 bases). CDR1 SGHAT and CDR2 FQNNGV come from the germline V gene. V lost 4 bases and J lost 0, with 17 bases in between. The CDR3 contains 17 residues. CDR3 DNA: TGTGCCAGCAGCTCGATGCGAAAGACTACTAGCACAGATACGCAGTATTTT. This gives the protein CASSSMRKTTSTDTQYF.

This clonotype has ten or more counts. The gene calls are TRBV6-5 and TRBJ2-1, with TRBD1 as a possible D gene (5 bases). This CDR3 contains 16 residues. Per germline, CDR1 MNHEY and CDR2 SVGAGI. Deletions cut 2 bases from V and 0 bases from J, with 11 bases between. CDR3 nucleotide sequence: TGTGCCAGCAGTTACAGGGGTTCGGGCTCCTACAATGAGCAGTTCTTC. This translates into CASSYRGSGSYNEQFF.

This clonotype was seen ten or more times. The rearrangement uses TRBV20-1 and TRBJ2-7, with 7 bases lining up with TRBD1. The CDR3 consists of 13 residues. Unmatched junction bases numbered 5, after V lost 6 bases and J lost 0 bases. Per germline, CDR1 DFQATT and CDR2 SNEGSKA (reference sequence). The CDR3 coding sequence is TGCAGTGCCCTGGGACAGAGCTCCTACGAGCAGTACTTC. Protein sequence: CSALGQSSYEQYF.

There are a few counts of this clonotype. The genes are TRBV30 and TRBJ2-7; 9 bases align to TRBD2. Trimming took 0 bases from V and 8 from J; bases not matched to a gene: 5. From germline, CDR1 is GTSNPN and CDR2 SVGIG (reference sequence). The CDR3 length is 13 residues. The CDR3 DNA reads TGTGCCTGGAGTGTACTAGCGGGCTTTCAGCAGTACTTC. Translated: CAWSVLAGFQQYF. Together with reference TRBV30 and TRBJ2-7, the CDR3 gives the full variable domain: SQTIHQWPATLVQPVGSPLSLECTVEGTSNPNLYWYRQAAGRGLQLLFYSVGIGQISSEVPQNLSASRPQDRQFILSSKKLLLSDSGFYLCAWSVLAGFQQYFGPGTRLTVT.

In its sample, this clonotype was seen many times. The V call is TRBV7-9, the J call TRBJ2-5; D unclear. The CDR3 consists of 16 residues. Germline CDR1 is SEHNR and CDR2 is FQNEAQ (reference sequence). V lost 2 bases and J lost 6, with 19 bases in between. The CDR3, as DNA: TGTGCCAGCAGCTTACATGGTGGCGATCTAAGAAAGACCCAGTACTTC. Its protein product is CASSLHGGDLRKTQYF.

This clonotype appeared many times. V and J are TRBV9 and TRBJ2-1, with D uncertain. CDR1 and CDR2 (germline): SGDLS, YYNGEE. This CDR3 is 13 amino acids long. V lost 0 bases to trimming and J lost 8 bases, with 9 bases between them. DNA of the CDR3: TGTGCCAGCAGCGTAGGAGGTCTCCATGAGCAGTTCTTC. This sequence encodes CASSVGGLHEQFF.

This clonotype was detected many times. The chain joins TRBV10-2 to TRBJ1-2, with D unclear. The germline V gene has CDR1 WSHSY and CDR2 SAAADI. The CDR3 consists of 17 residues. Trimming took off 3 bases at V and 3 bases at J, with 20 bases between the two ends. The CDR3 region is CASSDEVLHGLDYGYTF. The CDR3, as DNA: TGCGCCAGCAGTGATGAGGTCCTCCATGGGTTGGACTATGGCTACACCTTC.

The chain carries TRBV6-1 and TRBJ1-4; D unclear. V was trimmed by 5 bases and J by 3 bases, leaving 10 bases between them. From germline, CDR1 is MNHNS and CDR2 SASEGT. The CDR3 length is 14 residues. CDR3 coding DNA: TGTGCCAGCAGTCCCGACGTAGCTAATGAAAAACTGTTTTTT. Protein sequence: CASSPDVANEKLFF.

This clonotype turned up a few times. The chain links TRBV9 to TRBJ2-5; a weak D match, TRBD1 (6 bases). The CDR3 has 15 residues. Germline V CDR1 and CDR2: SGDLS, YYNGEE. The ends were cut back, 2 bases at V and 0 bases at J, with 11 bases in the middle. The CDR3 loop reads CASSVLQGYQETQYF. The CDR3 DNA is TGTGCCAGCAGCGTCCTACAGGGCTACCAAGAGACCCAGTACTTC.

This chain links TRBV15 with TRBJ2-6, with no clear D. V lost 5 bases, J lost 8 bases, and 13 bases lay in between. CDR1 LNHNV and CDR2 YYDKDF come from the germline V gene (reference sequence). This CDR3 spans 14 amino acids. The CDR3 sequence: CATSAGRMTNVLTF. The CDR3 DNA follows: TGTGCCACCAGCGCTGGACGTATGACCAACGTCCTGACTTTC.

The chain employs TRBV4-3 and TRBJ2-1, with D perhaps given as TRBD1 or TRBD2 (5 bases each). CDR3 length equals 15 residues. Trimming stripped 2 bases from V and 2 bases from J, with 10 bases between. Germline V gives CDR1 LGHNA, CDR2 YSLEER. The CDR3 spells CASSQTRGTYNEQFF. CDR3 bases: TGCGCCAGCAGCCAAACTAGGGGAACCTACAATGAGCAGTTCTTC.

The table lists this clonotype with a few counts. The chain joins TRBV6-1 to TRBJ1-5; 9 positions agree with TRBD1. The CDR3 is 16 amino acids. Germline V gene lookup returns CDR1 MNHNS and CDR2 SASEGT. V gave up 6 bases and J gave up 7 bases; unmatched junction bases: 13. The DNA of the CDR3 is TGTGCCAGCAGCCCTAACCCATGGACAGGGGAACAGCCCCAGCATTTT. It is translated as CASSPNPWTGEQPQHF.

This clonotype was observed at least ten times. The rearrangement uses TRBV7-9 and TRBJ1-2; D is uncertain. This CDR3 has 13 amino acids. From germline, CDR1 is SEHNR and CDR2 FQNEAQ (reference sequence). The V and J ends lost 3 bases and 4 bases respectively, with 9 bases between them. The CDR3 sequence: CASSLSGVYGYTF. The DNA for the CDR3 is TGTGCCAGCAGCTTGTCCGGGGTCTATGGCTACACCTTC.

The V call is TRBV3-1, the J call TRBJ2-5; 15 nucleotides agree with TRBD2. The CDR3 is made up of 17 amino acids. Germline CDR1 reads LGHDT; CDR2 reads YNNKEL (reference sequence). Written as DNA, the CDR3 is TGTACCTGCAGTTTATGGACTAGCGGGAGGGCCGGGAAGACCCAGTACTTC. This gives the protein CTCSLWTSGRAGKTQYF.

This chain connects TRBV6-2 or TRBV6-3 to TRBJ2-7; unclear D gene. Germline V gene sequence: CDR1 MNHEY, CDR2 SVGEGT. CDR3 length: 13 amino acids. The V end lost 5 bases, the J end lost 1 base, and 9 bases lay between the germline ends. The CDR3: CASSNEVSYEQYF. The CDR3 DNA reads TGTGCCAGCAGTAACGAGGTATCCTACGAGCAGTACTTC.

This clonotype was seen at least ten times. This chain links TRBV9 with TRBJ2-7, with D possibly matching TRBD1 (5 bases). V was shortened by 0 bases and J by 7 bases, with 14 bases between the two germline ends. Germline V gene lookup returns CDR1 SGDLS and CDR2 YYNGEE. The CDR3 is 14 amino acids. CDR3 protein: CASSVGRVMGEQYF. For the CDR3, the DNA is TGTGCCAGCAGCGTAGGCAGGGTGATGGGAGAGCAGTACTTC.

This clonotype was picked up a small number of times. V is TRBV7-9 and J is TRBJ1-3; D is perhaps TRBD1 (5 bases). CDR3 length equals 15 residues. V lost 2 bases, J lost 2 bases, and 10 bases lay in between. Germline loops: CDR1 SEHNR, CDR2 FQNEAQ (reference sequence). This chain's CDR3 is CASSLPGLPGNTIYF. In DNA, the CDR3 is TGTGCCAGCAGCTTACCAGGGTTACCTGGAAACACCATATATTTT.

This clonotype appeared many times. The chain joins TRBV5-4 to TRBJ1-1; perhaps TRBD1 as D (6 bases). V dropped 4 bases and J dropped 2 bases, with 15 bases sitting between them. Germline V CDR1 and CDR2: SGHNT, YYREEE (reference sequence). The CDR3 is made up of 15 amino acids. CDR3 in DNA: TGTGCCAGCAGCATCTCCGGGACAAGTAACACTGAAGCTTTCTTT. Protein product: CASSISGTSNTEAFF.

This clonotype was counted ten times or more. The chain has TRBV24-1 and TRBJ1-1, with D maybe TRBD1 (6 bases). The CDR3 totals 12 residues. Trimming took 1 base from V and 8 from J, leaving 7 bases between them. The germline V gene has CDR1 KGHDR and CDR2 SFDVKD. CDR3 coding DNA: TGTGCCACCAGTGATTTCACAGGGGAAGCTTTCTTT. This codes for CATSDFTGEAFF.